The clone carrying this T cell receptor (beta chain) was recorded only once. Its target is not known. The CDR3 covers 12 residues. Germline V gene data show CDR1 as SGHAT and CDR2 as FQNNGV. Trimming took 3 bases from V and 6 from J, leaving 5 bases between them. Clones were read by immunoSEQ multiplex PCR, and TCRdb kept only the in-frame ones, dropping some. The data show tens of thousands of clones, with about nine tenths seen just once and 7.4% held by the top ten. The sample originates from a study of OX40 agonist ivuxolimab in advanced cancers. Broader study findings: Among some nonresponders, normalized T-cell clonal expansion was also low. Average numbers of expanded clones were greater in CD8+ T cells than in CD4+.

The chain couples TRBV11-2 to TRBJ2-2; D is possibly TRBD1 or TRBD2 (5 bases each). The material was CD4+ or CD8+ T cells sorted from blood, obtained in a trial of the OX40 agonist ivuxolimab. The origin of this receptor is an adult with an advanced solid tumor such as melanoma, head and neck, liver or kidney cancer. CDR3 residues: CASSLGAGELFF. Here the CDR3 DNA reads TGTGCCAGCAGCTTGGGGGCCGGGGAGCTGTTTTTT.